This TCR beta chain was found in a study of T cell repertoires in ileal Crohn's disease. Overall study context: Biopsies of the neoterminal ileum at postoperative colonoscopy form M6 samples. Study-wide results and caveats: Mucosal expansions were suggested to be mainly CD8 T cells. Within the first postoperative year, endoscopy came at median roughly seven months.

Using immunoSEQ multiplex PCR, the repertoire was profiled, and TCRdb retains in-frame clones only, with some absent. The sample has fewer than 15,000 clones; roughly three quarters are singletons. This CDR3 region has 13 residues. CDR1 SQVTM and CDR2 ANQGSEA come from the germline V gene. Trimming took 7 bases from V and 9 from J; bases not matched to a gene: 6. Described time point: neoterminal ileum biopsy at postoperative endoscopy, about 6 months after surgery. Adults with ileal or ileocolonic Crohn's disease and an indication for resection were eligible. In the case of this clone: What it recognizes is unknown.

V usage is TRBV29-1 and J usage is TRBJ2-1; the match to TRBD2 covers 13 bases. The receptor's source is an adult with Crohn's disease. The sample consisted of ileal tissue. CDR3 sequence: CSAGLAGVGEQFF. CDR3 DNA sequence: TGCAGCGCTGGACTAGCGGGAGTTGGTGAGCAGTTCTTC.